This T cell receptor beta chain was observed in a study of shared clonotypes between healthy human individuals. Whole-study context: For every donor, three CD4 naive, three CD4 memory, two CD8 naive and one CD8 memory plates were used. Overall study findings and caveats: The generation probabilities recorded for non-shared clonotypes fell below those of clonotypes shared by all four donors. Across subsets, estimated richness was generally greater for naive than for memory populations.

TCRdb's table, derived via immunoSEQ multiplex PCR, lists solely in-frame clones and lacks some. The table lists fewer than 850,000 clones, about three quarters of them singletons, with about 1.8% in the top ten. A remark on this clone: Its cognate antigen is unknown.

V lost 5 bases, J lost 3 bases, and 32 bases lay in between. This CDR3 is built from 21 residues. Germline CDR1 reads SGHVS; CDR2 reads FQNEAQ. This clonotype was obtained from a woman aged 30 to 39 in good health. The sample comprised memory CD4+ T cells sorted from blood. Specified subset: CD45RA-negative fraction. The V and J genes are TRBV7-8 and TRBJ2-1, with D perhaps TRBD2 (7 bases). DNA of the CDR3: TGTGCCAGCAGCACATCCTCTATCAGGGGAGGGCCTCATGCGCTCTACAATGAGCAGTTCTTC. Translated, it gives CASSTSSIRGGPHALYNEQFF.